Listed here are 19 T cell receptor beta chains from one sample, sequenced in a study of T cell changes during pregnancy in multiple sclerosis. The repertoire was sequenced with immunoSEQ multiplex PCR; TCRdb's copy has only in-frame clones and lacks some. The sample carries approximately 60,000 clones, about 91% recorded once. The sample here was CD4+ T cells from peripheral blood mononuclear cells, taken in the second trimester of pregnancy. The receptor source for this set is a female donor with multiple sclerosis, enrolled in a pregnancy study.

The V call is TRBV30, the J call TRBJ1-5, with D unclear. Germline-derived CDR1 and CDR2 are GTSNPN and SVGIG (reference sequence). V dropped 0 bases and J dropped 8 bases, with 8 bases sitting between them. The CDR3 contains 12 residues. CDR3: CAWSVLSEPQHF. The CDR3 DNA follows: TGTGCCTGGAGTGTACTAAGTGAGCCCCAGCATTTT.

The chain combines TRBV19 with TRBJ1-2; TRBD1 might be the D (5 bases). The germline V gene has CDR1 LNHDA and CDR2 SQIVND (reference sequence). The CDR3 runs 13 residues. V was cut by 10 bases and J by 0 bases, with 12 bases left in between. The CDR3 spells CATKTTANYGYTF. CDR3 nucleotide sequence: TGTGCCACCAAAACGACAGCTAACTATGGCTACACCTTC.

The rearrangement links TRBV7-8 to TRBJ1-2; no firm D call. The CDR3 is 13 amino acids. The V end lost 5 bases, the J end lost 5 bases, and 12 bases lay between the germline ends. The germline gives CDR1 SGHVS, CDR2 FQNEAQ. CDR3 amino acids: CASSLFLSYGYTF. DNA for the CDR3: TGTGCCAGCAGCCTGTTCCTCTCGTATGGCTACACCTTC.

The chain couples TRBV19 to TRBJ1-2, with D tentatively TRBD1 (6 bases). V was pared by 7 bases and J by 4 bases, with 16 bases between. The CDR3 loop spans 14 amino acids. The germline gives CDR1 LNHDA, CDR2 SQIVND (reference sequence). The CDR3 DNA reads TGTGCCAGTATCCCGGACAGAGCGTCCTATGGCTACACCTTC. This sequence encodes CASIPDRASYGYTF. Full variable domain (rest looked up from reference TRBV19 and TRBJ1-2): DGGITQSPKYLFRKEGQNVTLSCEQNLNHDAMYWYRQDPGQGLRLIYYSQIVNDFQKGDIAEGYSVSREKKESFPLTVTSAQKNPTAFYLCASIPDRASYGYTFGSGTRLTVV.

The chain carries TRBV14 and TRBJ2-2; 7 bases agree with TRBD1. Germline values: CDR1 SGHDN, CDR2 FVKESK. V shed 4 bases and J 7 bases; nucleotides not matched to a gene: 15. The CDR3 runs to 17 residues. CDR3 sequence reads: CASSRDTGAPFFGELFF. The CDR3 DNA is TGTGCCAGCAGCCGCGATACAGGGGCGCCCTTCTTCGGGGAGCTGTTTTTT.

This chain joins TRBV15 and TRBJ2-2; TRBD1 matches 8 bases. Germline CDR1 LNHNV, CDR2 YYDKDF (reference sequence). The CDR3 is 15 amino acids. Losses at the gene ends were 3 bases for V and 4 bases for J; bases not matched to a gene: 4. This chain's CDR3 is CATSRDRVGTGELFF. The CDR3 nucleotides are TGTGCCACCAGCAGGGACAGGGTCGGCACCGGGGAGCTGTTTTTT.

The chain carries TRBV7-9 and TRBJ2-5; 11 nucleotides agree with TRBD1. The V gene end was trimmed by 5 bases and the J gene end by 4 bases; junction bases not matched to a gene: 6. This CDR3 contains 15 residues. Germline CDR1 and CDR2: SEHNR and FQNEAQ (reference sequence). Here the CDR3 reads CASSPGQGATETQYF. CDR3 in DNA: TGTGCCAGCAGCCCAGGACAGGGGGCGACAGAGACCCAGTACTTC.

This rearrangement joins TRBV19 to TRBJ1-5; 8 bases align to TRBD1. V was clipped by 3 bases and J by 6 bases; unmatched bases: 10. The CDR3 runs 16 residues. Germline assignment: CDR1 LNHDA and CDR2 SQIVND (reference sequence). CDR3 DNA: TGTGCCAGTAGTATGGGCAGGGGGCAAACGGGTCAGCCCCAGCATTTT. This encodes CASSMGRGQTGQPQHF.

This rearrangement joins TRBV9 to TRBJ2-3; 12 nucleotides line up with TRBD2. J was trimmed by 1 base and V by 0 bases; bases with no gene match: 6. The CDR3 loop spans 18 amino acids. Germline loops: CDR1 SGDLS, CDR2 YYNGEE. The CDR3 here is CASSVGLAGDWGTDTQYF. CDR3 nucleotides: TGTGCCAGCAGCGTAGGACTAGCGGGGGACTGGGGCACAGATACGCAGTATTTT.

This clone was seen a few times. The rearrangement uses TRBV6-1 and TRBJ1-1; D unclear. Trimming shortened V by 5 bases and J by 6 bases, and 13 bases separated the two germline ends. The germline V gene has CDR1 MNHNS and CDR2 SASEGT. The CDR3 runs 13 residues. CDR3 sequence: CASSWRAGAEAFF. DNA for the CDR3: TGTGCCAGCAGTTGGCGGGCTGGGGCTGAAGCTTTCTTT.

V is TRBV5-1 and J is TRBJ2-7; TRBD1 might be the D (6 bases). V lost 4 bases, J lost 0 bases, and 11 bases lay in between. Germline CDR1 SGHRS, CDR2 YFSETQ. This CDR3 spans 14 amino acids. CDR3 sequence (DNA): TGCGCCAGCAGCGCCACAGGGAACTCCTACGAGCAGTACTTC. This sequence encodes CASSATGNSYEQYF.

The rearrangement links TRBV11-1 to TRBJ2-3, with D perhaps matching TRBD1 (5 bases). CDR3 length equals 14 residues. Germline assignment: CDR1 SGHAT and CDR2 FQDESV (reference sequence). V lost 3 bases to trimming and J lost 2 bases, with 9 bases between them. The CDR3 DNA is TGTGCCAGCAGCTTGTCAGGGAACACAGATACGCAGTATTTT. Protein product: CASSLSGNTDTQYF.

The chain links TRBV5-1 to TRBJ2-7; a weak D match, TRBD2 (6 bases). The germline CDR1 and CDR2 sequences are SGHRS and YFSETQ. V dropped 4 bases and J dropped 0 bases, with 17 bases sitting between them. This CDR3 comprises 16 residues. The CDR3 sequence is CASSLASDPPSYEQYF. The CDR3 nucleotides read TGCGCCAGCAGCCTAGCGTCGGACCCACCCTCCTACGAGCAGTACTTC. The full variable domain, in which reference TRBV5-1 and TRBJ2-7 provide the parts outside the CDR3, is KAGVTQTPRYLIKTRGQQVTLSCSPISGHRSVSWYQQTPGQGLQFLFEYFSETQRNKGNFPGRFSGRQFSNSRSEMNVSTLELGDSALYLCASSLASDPPSYEQYFGPGTRLTVT.

The chain recombines TRBV18 with TRBJ2-3, with 14 bases fitting TRBD2. Trimming at V came to 3 bases and at J to 0 bases, leaving 11 bases not matched to a gene. Germline V gives CDR1 KGHSH, CDR2 LQKENI. This CDR3 spans 20 amino acids. CDR3 sequence reads: CASSPILGLAGGPSTDTQYF. The CDR3 nucleotides are TGTGCCAGCTCACCTATACTCGGACTAGCGGGAGGTCCTAGCACAGATACGCAGTATTTT.

The chain employs TRBV7-9 and TRBJ1-5, with D possibly matching TRBD1 (5 bases). The V gene's germline CDR1 is SEHNR and CDR2 FQNEAQ (reference sequence). V lost 5 bases, J lost 0 bases, and 14 bases lay in between. This CDR3 spans 16 amino acids. The CDR3 spells CASSHGTAASNQPQHF. CDR3 bases: TGTGCCAGCAGCCACGGGACTGCGGCTAGCAATCAGCCCCAGCATTTT.

The chain is built from TRBV5-5 and TRBJ2-7, with TRBD1 matching over 8 bases. CDR1 and CDR2 from the germline V gene are SGHKS and YYEKEE (reference sequence). CDR3 length: 12 amino acids. Trimming cost V 6 bases and J 5 bases; bases outside gene matches: 4. Here the CDR3 DNA reads TGTGCCAGCACGGACAGGGAACACGAGCAGTACTTC. Translation gives CASTDREHEQYF.

The chain links TRBV19 to TRBJ2-2; D gene ambiguous. The germline CDR1 and CDR2 sequences are LNHDA and SQIVND (reference sequence). CDR3 length: 16 residues. V was trimmed by 3 bases and J by 2 bases, leaving 13 bases between them. CDR3 coding DNA: TGTGCCAGTAGTATGCTAATTACGGGTAACACCGGGGAGCTGTTTTTT. This translates into CASSMLITGNTGELFF.

The chain combines TRBV5-1 with TRBJ2-3; D might be TRBD2 (6 bases). This CDR3 is 14 amino acids long. Germline loops: CDR1 SGHRS, CDR2 YFSETQ. Trimming took 2 bases from V and 2 from J, leaving 9 bases between them. CDR3 in amino acids: CASSLGGPTDTQYF. Written as DNA, the CDR3 is TGCGCCAGCAGCTTAGGAGGGCCCACAGATACGCAGTATTTT.

CDR3 in DNA: TGTGCCAGCAGTTCACAGGGGAGCAATCAGCCCCAGCATTTT. This sequence encodes CASSSQGSNQPQHF. The chain carries TRBV6-5 and TRBJ1-5; 7 bases are a match to TRBD1. The CDR3 runs to 14 residues. V dropped 4 bases and J dropped 1; count of bases not matched to a gene: 1. Germline V gene data show CDR1 as MNHEY and CDR2 as SVGAGI.